This T cell receptor beta chain derives from a study of PD-1 blockade in classical Hodgkin lymphoma. Only in-frame clones appear in the TCRdb table, and some are missing; sequencing was by immunoSEQ multiplex PCR. This table has over 45,000 clones, about two thirds appearing once. All the patients suffered relapse after autologous stem cell transplantation, and brentuximab vedotin exposure differed. General study points: The origin of the repertoire differences remains undefined, with disease activity or prior therapy as possible causes. A significant rise in TCR diversity by C4D1 was seen for CD4+ but not CD8+ cells. Relapsed/refractory patients reportedly had the lowest baseline TCR diversity, below newly diagnosed patients, who were below healthy donors.

On this clone: Its specificity is not known.

The sequencing used peripheral blood mononuclear cells (PBMCs), collected before the second cycle of nivolumab. The clonotype was recovered from a human donor with classical Hodgkin lymphoma.

CDR3 loop: CASSDSAGGSEAFF. As DNA, the CDR3 is TGTGCCAGCAGTGACTCGGCGGGAGGTAGTGAAGCTTTCTTT. The V and J genes are TRBV6-4 and TRBJ1-1; D not resolved. Germline CDR1 is MRHNA and CDR2 is SNTAGT. With 0 bases removed from V and 7 bases from J, the gap between germline ends came to 12 bases. This CDR3 is 14 amino acids long.